This is a list of T cell receptor beta chains from one sample in a study of regulatory T cells in long-lasting Graves disease. TCRdb passed the multiplex PCR reads through MiXCR, listing each CDR3 protein once. The sample lists more than 300,000 distinct CDR3 sequences, more than 20% seen once, with around 30% in the top ten. This sample comprised peripheral blood mononuclear cells (PBMCs), obtained when the disease was refractory, from a patient treated with antithyroid drugs. Every receptor here comes from a woman between 40 and 50 years old with Graves disease. Each CDR3 is given with its conserved first and last residue. D genes are given only for firm matches. Expanded clones get a size class; other rows say once, few or many, or leave the size out.

CDR3nt,CDR3aa,v_gene,j_gene,abundance,d_gene
TGTGCCAGCACGGGGAATGAAAAACTGTTTTTT,CASTGNEKLFF,TRBV2,TRBJ1-4,many,.
TGTGCCAGCAGGGAACTAGCGGGAACCACATCAGATACGCAGTATTTT,CASRELAGTTSDTQYF,TRBV2,TRBJ2-3,.,TRBD2
TGTGCCAGCAGTGAGGGTCGTGGGGAGACCCAGTACTTC,CASSEGRGETQYF,TRBV2,TRBJ2-5,many,.
TGCGCCAGCAGCCGGGACAGGGGCTTCGAGCAGTACTTC,CASSRDRGFEQYF,TRBV5-1,TRBJ2-7,few,TRBD1
TGTGCCAGCAGTTTCGGGACAGATCACTACGAGCAGTACTTC,CASSFGTDHYEQYF,TRBV28,TRBJ2-7,many,TRBD1
TGCAGTGTTCCGGGACAGGGCCCGCAGGGTAACTACAATGAGCAGTTCTTC,CSVPGQGPQGNYNEQFF,TRBV20-1,TRBJ2-1,few,TRBD1
TGTGCCAGCAAGTACAGGTGGACAGGGACCCAAGAGACCCAGTACTTC,CASKYRWTGTQETQYF,TRBV27,TRBJ2-5,many,TRBD1
TGTGCCAGCAGCTTAAGGCTAGCGGGGGCTTATGAGCAGTTCTTC,CASSLRLAGAYEQFF,TRBV7-2,TRBJ2-1,few,TRBD2
TGTGCCAGCAGTTCCGGGACAGGGGTCTCCTACGAGCAGTACTTC,CASSSGTGVSYEQYF,TRBV12-3/TRBV12-4,TRBJ2-7,many,TRBD1
TGTGCCAGCAGTTACAACGGCAAAGCGGGAAACTATGGCTACACCTTC,CASSYNGKAGNYGYTF,TRBV6-5,TRBJ1-2,many,.
TGTGCCAGCAGAAACCCTTGGACAGGGGGCTACGAGCAGTACTTC,CASRNPWTGGYEQYF,TRBV6-1,TRBJ2-7,.,TRBD1
TGTGCCAGCAGCTTACAAGCCCCCGCAGAGCCTTTTCTAGCGGGACTTTACAATGAGCAGTTCTTC,CASSLQAPAEPFLAGLYNEQFF,TRBV7-6,TRBJ2-1,.,TRBD2
TGTGCCAGCAGCCGGGGGCCCGGGACAGGGGTTATTAATGAAAAACTGTTTTTT,CASSRGPGTGVINEKLFF,TRBV5-4,TRBJ1-4,.,TRBD1
TGTGCCAGCAGCCCCGGACCGGGACAGGTTTTCTCTGGGGCTTTCTTT,CASSPGPGQVFSGAFF,TRBV7-3,TRBJ1-1,.,TRBD1
TGTGCCAGCAGCTTACCGACCGGGGAGCTGTTTTTT,CASSLPTGELFF,TRBV12-3/TRBV12-4,TRBJ2-2,.,.
TGTGCCAGCAGTGGAACCAAGGGGACGGAATGGAATCAGCCCCAGCATTTT,CASSGTKGTEWNQPQHF,TRBV2,TRBJ1-5,many,.
TGTGCCAGCAGTCTCGGGACAGGGCTCGTTGAAAAACTGTTTTTT,CASSLGTGLVEKLFF,TRBV28,TRBJ1-4,many,TRBD1
TGCGCCAGCAGTCCACAGGCGAACACTGAAGCTTTCTTT,CASSPQANTEAFF,TRBV28,TRBJ1-1,many,.
TGTGCTAGCAAAGGGATTTCTGCAGCCAACACTGAAGCTTTCTTT,CASKGISAANTEAFF,TRBV12-5,TRBJ1-1,many,.
TGTGCCAGCAGTCAACAAGCGGGAGTTACCTACGAGCAGTACTTC,CASSQQAGVTYEQYF,TRBV27,TRBJ2-7,many,TRBD2
TGCAGTGGTCGGGATTTGGTCGACAGCCAGTTGGAGACCCAGTACTTC,CSGRDLVDSQLETQYF,TRBV20-1,TRBJ2-5,many,.
TGTGCCATCAGTGATTATACCAGCTCCTACGAGCAGTACTTC,CAISDYTSSYEQYF,TRBV10-3,TRBJ2-7,.,.
TGCAGCGTTTCAGAAGGGGTCGCGACCCAGTACTTC,CSVSEGVATQYF,TRBV29-1,TRBJ2-5,many,.
TGTGCCATCGCGGGGAGGACAGACTCAGATACGCAGTATTTT,CAIAGRTDSDTQYF,TRBV10-3,TRBJ2-3,.,.
TGTGCCAGTAGTATAGTAGGAAGCGGGAGCTCCTACGAGCAGTACTTC,CASSIVGSGSSYEQYF,TRBV19,TRBJ2-7,.,TRBD2
TGTGCCAGTACCCTTGGATATGGACTCTCCTACGAGCAGTACTTC,CASTLGYGLSYEQYF,TRBV19,TRBJ2-7,.,.
TGTGCCAGTAGAGGGAACAGATGGTATGGCTACACCTTC,CASRGNRWYGYTF,TRBV19,TRBJ1-2,few,.
TGTGCCAGCAGCTCCGGGACAGGTAGAACTGAAGCTTTCTTT,CASSSGTGRTEAFF,TRBV11-2,TRBJ1-1,many,TRBD1
TGCAGCTTCTTCAAGGGGGCTGAAGCTTTCTTT,CSFFKGAEAFF,TRBV29-1,TRBJ1-1,.,.
TGTGCCAGCAGTGAATACACCAAGAACACTGAAGCTTTCTTT,CASSEYTKNTEAFF,TRBV2,TRBJ1-1,many,.
TGTGCCAGCAGTAAAGCGGGAGGTCCTTACAATGAGCAGTTCTTC,CASSKAGGPYNEQFF,TRBV28,TRBJ2-1,few,TRBD2
TGTGCCAGCAGCTCCCCGTCGGATAGCTCCTACGAGCAGTACTTC,CASSSPSDSSYEQYF,TRBV5-6,TRBJ2-7,.,.